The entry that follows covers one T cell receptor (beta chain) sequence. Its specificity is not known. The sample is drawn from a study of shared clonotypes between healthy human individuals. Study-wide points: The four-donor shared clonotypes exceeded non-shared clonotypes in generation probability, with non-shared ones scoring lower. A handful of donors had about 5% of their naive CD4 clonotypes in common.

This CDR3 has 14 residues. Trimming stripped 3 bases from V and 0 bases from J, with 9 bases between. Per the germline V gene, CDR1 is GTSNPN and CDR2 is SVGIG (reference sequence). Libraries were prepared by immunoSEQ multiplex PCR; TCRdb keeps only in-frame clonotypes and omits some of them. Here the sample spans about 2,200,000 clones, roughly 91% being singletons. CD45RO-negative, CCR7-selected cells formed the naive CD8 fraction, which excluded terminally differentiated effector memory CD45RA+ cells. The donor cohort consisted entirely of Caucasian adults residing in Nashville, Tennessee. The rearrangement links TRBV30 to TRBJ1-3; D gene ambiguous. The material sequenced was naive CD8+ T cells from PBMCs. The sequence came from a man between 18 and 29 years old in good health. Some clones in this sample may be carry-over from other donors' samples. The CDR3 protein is CAWRRRYSGNTIYF. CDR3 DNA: TGTGCCTGGAGAAGACGGTACTCTGGAAACACCATATATTTT.